This is a list of T cell receptor beta chains from one sample in a study of cytomegalovirus exposure and HLA in healthy donors. Produced via immunoSEQ multiplex PCR; TCRdb's table is partial and in-frame only. Of about 110,000 clones listed, about 85% are singletons. The sample comprised PBMCs. Receptors originate from a woman under 30 in good health and CMV-seronegative. CDR3s include the opening cysteine and the closing phenylalanine or tryptophan. D genes are given only for firm matches. Clone sizes are given selectively: once, few, many, or a class where the clone is expanded.

v_call	j_call	clone_size	d_call	cdr3_nt	cdr3_aa
TRBV2	TRBJ1-5	.	.	TGTGCCAGCAGTGAACTACAGAGCAATCAGCCCCAGCATTTT	CASSELQSNQPQHF
TRBV7-9	TRBJ2-2	.	.	TGTGCCAGCAGCTTAGACAGTACCGGGGAGCTGTTTTTT	CASSLDSTGELFF
TRBV18	TRBJ2-5	.	TRBD2	TGTGCCAGCTCACCGACTAGCGGGGCAGCCCAAGAGACCCAGTACTTC	CASSPTSGAAQETQYF
TRBV2	TRBJ1-6	.	TRBD1	TGTGCCAGCAGTGAAGGGGACAGATATAATTCACCCCTCCACTTT	CASSEGDRYNSPLHF
TRBV18	TRBJ1-4	few	TRBD1	TGTGCCAGCTCTCCCAGCCCGCCGGACAGGGGGATAGAACTGTTTTTT	CASSPSPPDRGIELFF
TRBV15	TRBJ2-2	.	TRBD1	TGTGCCACCAGCAGAGTTCCAGGGGGCCCCAACAGCGGGGAGCTGTTTTTT	CATSRVPGGPNSGELFF
TRBV7-9	TRBJ2-7	.	TRBD2	TGTGCCAGCAGTCCTAGCTTTACGGCTAGCGGGGGGATCTACGAGCAGTACTTC	CASSPSFTASGGIYEQYF
TRBV4-1	TRBJ2-1	.	TRBD2	TGCGCCAGCAGCCTCCTGAGCGGGGGGACTTCAAATGAGCAGTTCTTC	CASSLLSGGTSNEQFF
TRBV19	TRBJ1-1	.	.	TGTGCCAGTAGTTCAACAGGAGTTTACACTGAAGCTTTCTTT	CASSSTGVYTEAFF
TRBV29-1	TRBJ2-6	.	.	TGCAGCGTTGAAGCTCCGGTGTCCAACGTCCTGACTTTC	CSVEAPVSNVLTF
TRBV5-4	TRBJ1-1	.	TRBD1	TGTGCCAGCAGCCTCCCGGGACAGGGGGCGATTTCTCAAGCTTTCTTT	CASSLPGQGAISQAFF
TRBV6-5	TRBJ2-7	.	.	TGTGCCAGCAGTGGAGCCTACGAGCAGTACTTC	CASSGAYEQYF
TRBV7-2	TRBJ2-5	.	TRBD2	TGTGCCAGCAGCTATAAAGCGGGGGTGGTGACCCAGTACTTC	CASSYKAGVVTQYF
TRBV6-1	TRBJ1-3	.	TRBD1	TGTGCCAGCAGTGAAGGACAGGGCCGTGGAAACACCATATATTTT	CASSEGQGRGNTIYF
TRBV7-9	TRBJ1-2	.	TRBD1	TGTGCCAGCATCAAGACAGGGACCTATGGCTACACCTTC	CASIKTGTYGYTF
TRBV7-6	TRBJ2-2	.	.	TGTGCCAGCAGCTTCCGGGAAAACACCGGGGAGCTGTTTTTT	CASSFRENTGELFF
TRBV11-3	TRBJ1-1	.	TRBD1	TGTGCCAGCAGCGAAGGGGGCGGTGAAGCTTTCTTT	CASSEGGGEAFF
TRBV11-3	TRBJ2-7	.	TRBD2	TGTGCCAGCAGCTTAGGGACTAGCGGGGGTCACGAGCAGTACTTC	CASSLGTSGGHEQYF
TRBV19	TRBJ2-2	.	TRBD1	TGTGCCAGTAGTATAGATCGCAGGACAGGGGTTATCGGGGAGCTGTTTTTT	CASSIDRRTGVIGELFF
TRBV4-1	TRBJ2-3	once	TRBD2	TGCGCCAGCAGCCAGACTCTAGCGGGGGGGATATTAACGCAGTATTTT	CASSQTLAGGILTQYF
TRBV13	TRBJ1-3	.	.	TGTGCCAGCAGGCAACAGGGATTATCTGGAAACACCATATATTTT	CASRQQGLSGNTIYF
TRBV4-1	TRBJ2-7	few	.	TGCGCCAGCAGCCAGGTCAGTTCCTACGAGCAGTACTTC	CASSQVSSYEQYF
TRBV13	TRBJ1-1	.	.	TGTGCCAGCCTAGGATCGGGGGGTATGGGCACTGAAGCTTTCTTT	CASLGSGGMGTEAFF
TRBV2	TRBJ1-1	few	TRBD1	TGTGCCAGCAGTACACAGGGGGCTGACACTGAAGCTTTCTTT	CASSTQGADTEAFF
TRBV19	TRBJ2-1	once	TRBD2	TGTGCCAGTAGGACTAGCGGGGGGGCCCCCTACAATGAGCAGTTCTTC	CASRTSGGAPYNEQFF
TRBV4-1	TRBJ2-7	.	.	TGCGCCAGCAGCCAAGATCTAGTGCAGTACTTC	CASSQDLVQYF
TRBV10-3	TRBJ1-2	.	TRBD1	TGTGCCATCAGTCCGGGACAGATGAACTATGGCTACACCTTC	CAISPGQMNYGYTF
TRBV10-2	TRBJ2-3	.	.	TGCGCCAGCACCGTGAGTCCTGTTGCGGAAGATACGCAGTATTTT	CASTVSPVAEDTQYF
TRBV13	TRBJ1-2	.	.	TGTGCCAGCAGCTCCCAGGGGATTTGGGGCTACACCTTC	CASSSQGIWGYTF
TRBV5-1	TRBJ2-5	.	.	TGCGCCAGCAGCGGCCGAGGGGGGCTAGCGGAAGAGACCCAGTACTTC	CASSGRGGLAEETQYF
TRBV5-1	TRBJ2-2	.	TRBD1	TGCGCCAGCAGTTTGACAGGGGTGGGGACCGGGGAGCTGTTTTTT	CASSLTGVGTGELFF
TRBV4-1	TRBJ1-1	few	.	TGCGCCAGCAGCCAGGCCGACCGGGTGAACACTGAAGCTTTCTTT	CASSQADRVNTEAFF
TRBV15	TRBJ1-6	.	TRBD1	TGTGCCACCAGCAGCCTACGGGACAGGGTAATTACACCCCTCCACTTT	CATSSLRDRVITPLHF
TRBV5-6	TRBJ1-1	.	.	TGTGCCAGCAGCTTCTACGACAGTTTTAACACTGAAGCTTTCTTT	CASSFYDSFNTEAFF
TRBV19	TRBJ1-5	.	.	TGTGCCAGTAGTTCTGGGTGGACAGAGGGATATCAGCCCCAGCATTTT	CASSSGWTEGYQPQHF
TRBV11-2	TRBJ1-1	.	.	TGTGCCAGCAGCTTAGCGGAGCAGGGAAGGTACACTGAAGCTTTCTTT	CASSLAEQGRYTEAFF
TRBV15	TRBJ2-7	.	.	TGTGCCACCAGCAGAGAACAGGCCTACGAGCAGTACTTC	CATSREQAYEQYF
TRBV14	TRBJ1-3	.	.	TGTGCCAGCAGCGACTGGGACTTCGGATCTGGAAACACCATATATTTT	CASSDWDFGSGNTIYF
TRBV2	TRBJ2-3	.	.	TGTGCCAGCAAAGCGGACGGGGATACGCAGTATTTT	CASKADGDTQYF
TRBV6-6	TRBJ2-5	.	TRBD2	TGTGCCAGCAGTAATCCGGGACTATCTTTTTTAGAGACCCAGTACTTC	CASSNPGLSFLETQYF
TRBV2	TRBJ2-3	.	TRBD1	TGTGCCAGCAGTGTAACAGGGGGGTCGGATACGCAGTATTTT	CASSVTGGSDTQYF
TRBV5-1	TRBJ1-5	once	.	TGCGCCAGCAGCTTGCCGGGACACCTTAACCATCAGCCCCAGCATTTT	CASSLPGHLNHQPQHF
TRBV27	TRBJ2-7	few	TRBD2	TGTGCCAGCAGTTTAAAGCGGGGGCCCGTCTACGAGCAGTACTTC	CASSLKRGPVYEQYF
TRBV7-3	TRBJ2-2	.	.	TGTGCCAGCAGCCAAACTGACAGGAACACCGGGGAGCTGTTTTTT	CASSQTDRNTGELFF
TRBV25-1	TRBJ1-6	.	.	TGTGCCAGCAGTGCCCCTGGGCCGCCCAATTCACCCCTCCACTTT	CASSAPGPPNSPLHF
TRBV6-1	TRBJ2-7	once	TRBD1	TGTGCCAGCAGCCCCGAGACAGGGAGCTCCTACGAGCAGTACTTC	CASSPETGSSYEQYF
TRBV27	TRBJ1-1	.	.	TGTGCCAGCAGTTTAAGTTTTCGGGGGAACACTGAAGCTTTCTTT	CASSLSFRGNTEAFF
TRBV5-5	TRBJ2-3	.	TRBD1	TGTGCCAGCAGCCCCGGGACAGGGGTTTCAGATACGCAGTATTTT	CASSPGTGVSDTQYF
TRBV4-2	TRBJ2-7	.	.	TGTGCCAGCAGCCAAGATAGGCGGTCCACGACCTCCTACGAGCAGTACTTC	CASSQDRRSTTSYEQYF
TRBV6-5	TRBJ2-7	once	.	TGTGCCAGCAGTTACGACACCTCCTACGAGCAGTACTTC	CASSYDTSYEQYF
TRBV28	TRBJ1-6	.	.	TGTGCCAGCAGTACCCCCCCCGGGAATATAATCAGCTCCTATAATTCACCCCTCCACTTT	CASSTPPGNIISSYNSPLHF